A selection of T cell receptor beta chains follows, all from one sample in a study of T cells in Graves' hyperthyroidism and ophthalmopathy. TCRdb re-called the multiplex PCR reads with MiXCR, one entry per CDR3 protein. The top ten clones hold around a third of a sample with approximately 370,000 distinct CDR3 sequences, about 18% of them seen once. The sequenced sample consisted of blood. These receptors were collected from a woman in her thirties with Graves' hyperthyroidism that later progressed to Graves' ophthalmopathy. The CDR3 runs from the conserved cysteine through the conserved F or W. The order of the fields is J gene, D gene, V gene, clone size, CDR3 DNA, CDR3 protein. D genes are given only for firm matches. Clone size is shown for a subset of rows, as once, few, many or a class of expanded clone.

TRBJ2-3 | . | TRBV27 | many | TGTGCCAGCAGTACCCCTAGCACAGATACGCAGTATTTT | CASSTPSTDTQYF
TRBJ2-6 | . | TRBV5-6 | . | TGTGCCAGCAGCCATGGACGAAGCTCTGGGGCCAACGTCCTGACTTTC | CASSHGRSSGANVLTF
TRBJ2-7 | . | TRBV19 | few | TGTGCCAGTAGTATAGGGCGGTCGTGGGCCTCGAATGACTACGAGCAGTACTTC | CASSIGRSWASNDYEQYF
TRBJ2-1 | . | TRBV6-1 | many | TGTGCCAGCAGTGCAAGTGTTACTAGCTACAATGAGCAGTTCTTC | CASSASVTSYNEQFF
TRBJ2-2 | TRBD1 | TRBV28 | many | TGTGCCAGCAGTTCCCCGGGACAGGGGAACACCGGGGAGCTGTTTTTT | CASSSPGQGNTGELFF
TRBJ2-1 | . | TRBV12-3/TRBV12-4 | many | TGTGCCAGCAGTCTCCTAGCCGATGAGCAGTTCTTC | CASSLLADEQFF
TRBJ2-7 | TRBD1 | TRBV27 | few | TGTGCCAGCAGTTTAGGCAGGGGGCTCTACGAGCAGTACTTC | CASSLGRGLYEQYF
TRBJ1-1 | . | TRBV5-1 | many | TGCGCCAGCAGCTTGGACCCTGGGGGGAGGAACACTGAAGCTTTCTTT | CASSLDPGGRNTEAFF
TRBJ2-7 | . | TRBV7-9 | . | TGTGCCAGCAGCTTAGGACCGCAGGGGCAGTACTTC | CASSLGPQGQYF
TRBJ2-7 | . | TRBV12-3/TRBV12-4 | . | TGTGCCAGCAGGTTAAGCGGAACCTACGAGCAGTACTTC | CASRLSGTYEQYF